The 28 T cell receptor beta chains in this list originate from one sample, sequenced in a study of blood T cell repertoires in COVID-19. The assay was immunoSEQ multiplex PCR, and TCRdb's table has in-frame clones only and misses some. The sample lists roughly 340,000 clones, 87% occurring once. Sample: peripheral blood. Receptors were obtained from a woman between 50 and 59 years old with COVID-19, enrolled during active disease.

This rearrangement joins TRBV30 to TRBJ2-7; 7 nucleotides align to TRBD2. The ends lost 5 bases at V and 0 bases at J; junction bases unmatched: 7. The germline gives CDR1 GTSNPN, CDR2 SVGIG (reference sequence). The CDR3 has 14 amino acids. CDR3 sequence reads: CAWSSGAGSYEQYF. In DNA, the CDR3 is TGTGCCTGGTCGAGCGGGGCTGGCTCCTACGAGCAGTACTTC.

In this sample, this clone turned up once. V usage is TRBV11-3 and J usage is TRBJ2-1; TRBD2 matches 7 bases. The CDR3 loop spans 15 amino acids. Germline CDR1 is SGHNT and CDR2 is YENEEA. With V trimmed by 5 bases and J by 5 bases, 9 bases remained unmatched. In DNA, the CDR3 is TGTGCCAGCAGCAAATCCGGGACTACCGACAATGAGCAGTTCTTC. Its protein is CASSKSGTTDNEQFF.

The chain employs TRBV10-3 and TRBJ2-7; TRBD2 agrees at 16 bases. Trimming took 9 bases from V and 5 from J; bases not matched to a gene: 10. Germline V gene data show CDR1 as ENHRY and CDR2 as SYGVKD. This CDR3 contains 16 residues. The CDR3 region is CAIRPGLAGGTDEQYF. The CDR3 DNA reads TGTGCCATAAGGCCGGGACTAGCGGGAGGGACGGACGAGCAGTACTTC.

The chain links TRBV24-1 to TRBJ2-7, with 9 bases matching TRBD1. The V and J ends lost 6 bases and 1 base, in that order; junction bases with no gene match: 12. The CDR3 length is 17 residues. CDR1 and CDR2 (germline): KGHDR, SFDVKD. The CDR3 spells CATSTSAGTGSSYEQYF. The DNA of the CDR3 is TGTGCCACCAGTACTTCAGCCGGGACAGGGAGTTCCTACGAGCAGTACTTC.

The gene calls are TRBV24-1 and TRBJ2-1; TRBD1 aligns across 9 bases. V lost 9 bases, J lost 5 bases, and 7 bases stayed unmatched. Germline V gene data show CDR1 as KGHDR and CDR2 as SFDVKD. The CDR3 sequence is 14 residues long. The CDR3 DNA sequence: TGTGCCACCCGCCGGACAGGGGATAACAATGAGCAGTTCTTC. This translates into CATRRTGDNNEQFF.

The CDR3 loop is CASRYLGTSGYNEQFF. CDR3 sequence (DNA): TGTGCCAGCAGATACCTCGGGACTAGCGGCTACAATGAGCAGTTCTTC. This sequence joins TRBV6-5 and TRBJ2-1; 11 nucleotides match TRBD2. V dropped 6 bases and J dropped 3; count of bases not matched to a gene: 7. Germline-derived CDR1 and CDR2 are MNHEY and SVGAGI. The CDR3 has 16 residues.

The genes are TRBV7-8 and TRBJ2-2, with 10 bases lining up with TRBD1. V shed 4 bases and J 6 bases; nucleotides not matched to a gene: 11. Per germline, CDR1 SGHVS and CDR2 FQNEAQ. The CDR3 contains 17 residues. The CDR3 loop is CASSSKATGGGSGELFF. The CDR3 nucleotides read TGTGCCAGCAGCTCTAAAGCGACAGGGGGCGGGTCCGGGGAGCTGTTTTTT. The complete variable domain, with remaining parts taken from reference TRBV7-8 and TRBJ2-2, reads GAGVSQSPRYKVAKRGQDVALRCDPISGHVSLFWYQQALGQGPEFLTYFQNEAQLDKSGLPSDRFFAERPEGSVSTLKIQRTQQEDSAVYLCASSSKATGGGSGELFFGEGSRLTVL.

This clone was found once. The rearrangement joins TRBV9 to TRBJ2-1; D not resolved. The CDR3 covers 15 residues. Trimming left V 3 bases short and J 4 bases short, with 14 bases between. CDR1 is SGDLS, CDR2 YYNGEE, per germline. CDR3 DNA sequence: TGTGCCAGCAGCGCCGGAGCTACCTTGTACAATGAGCAGTTCTTC. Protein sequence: CASSAGATLYNEQFF.

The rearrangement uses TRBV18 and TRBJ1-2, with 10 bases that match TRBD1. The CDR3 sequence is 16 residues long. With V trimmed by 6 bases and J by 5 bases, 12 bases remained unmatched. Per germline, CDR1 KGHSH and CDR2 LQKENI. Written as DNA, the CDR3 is TGTGCCAGCTCTCGGACAGGGGGTGATCGACCTTATGGCTACACCTTC. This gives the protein CASSRTGGDRPYGYTF.

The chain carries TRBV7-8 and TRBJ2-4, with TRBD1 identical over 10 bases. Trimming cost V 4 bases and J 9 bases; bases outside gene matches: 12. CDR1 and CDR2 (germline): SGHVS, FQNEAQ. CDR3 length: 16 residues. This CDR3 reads CASSWSGTGESGIQYF. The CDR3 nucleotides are TGTGCCAGCAGCTGGTCCGGGACAGGGGAATCGGGCATTCAGTACTTC.

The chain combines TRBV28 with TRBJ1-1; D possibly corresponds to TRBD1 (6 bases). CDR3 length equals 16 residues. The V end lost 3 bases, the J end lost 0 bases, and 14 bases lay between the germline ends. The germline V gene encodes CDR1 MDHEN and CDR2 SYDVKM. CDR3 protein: CASSFLGAGVNTEAFF. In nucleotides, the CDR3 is TGTGCCAGCAGTTTCTTGGGGGCTGGGGTGAACACTGAAGCTTTCTTT.

DNA for the CDR3: TGTGCCAGCTCACCGACGACAGGGGTAATTGAAGCTTTCTTT. Translated: CASSPTTGVIEAFF. This sequence joins TRBV18 and TRBJ1-1; 8 bases are shared with TRBD1. The CDR3 consists of 14 residues. CDR1 is KGHSH, CDR2 LQKENI, per germline. With 3 bases clipped from V and 7 bases from J, the junction kept 7 bases outside the gene matches.

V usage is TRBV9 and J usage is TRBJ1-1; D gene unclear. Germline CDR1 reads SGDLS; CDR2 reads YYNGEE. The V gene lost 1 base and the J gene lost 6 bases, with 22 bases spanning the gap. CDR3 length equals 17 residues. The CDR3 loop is CASSVSHQRGLTAEAFF. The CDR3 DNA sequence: TGTGCCAGCAGCGTAAGCCACCAGAGAGGTCTAACGGCTGAAGCTTTCTTT.

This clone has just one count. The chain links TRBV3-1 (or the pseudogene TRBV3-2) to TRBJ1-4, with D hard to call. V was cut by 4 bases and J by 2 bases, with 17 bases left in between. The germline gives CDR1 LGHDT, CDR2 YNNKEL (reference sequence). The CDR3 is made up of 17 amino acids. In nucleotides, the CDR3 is TGTGCCAGCAGCCGCACCCCCCCCGGTTTTACTAATGAAAAACTGTTTTTT. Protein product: CASSRTPPGFTNEKLFF.

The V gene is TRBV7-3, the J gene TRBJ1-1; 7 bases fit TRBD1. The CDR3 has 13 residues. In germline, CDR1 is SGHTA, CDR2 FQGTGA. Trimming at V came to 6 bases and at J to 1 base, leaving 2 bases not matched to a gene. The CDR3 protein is CASRTGPNTEAFF. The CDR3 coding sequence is TGTGCCAGCAGGACAGGGCCGAACACTGAAGCTTTCTTT.

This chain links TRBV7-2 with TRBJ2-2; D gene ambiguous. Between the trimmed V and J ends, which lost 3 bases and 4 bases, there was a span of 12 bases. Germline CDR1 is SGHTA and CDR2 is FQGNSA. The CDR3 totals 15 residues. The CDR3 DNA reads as TGTGCCAGCAGCTTCCGGCAGGTGTCCACCGGGGAGCTGTTTTTT. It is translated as CASSFRQVSTGELFF.

The CDR3 bases are TGTGCCAGCAGCTTTTGGGCAGGGGACGTGGATACGCAGTATTTT. It yields the protein CASSFWAGDVDTQYF. This rearrangement joins TRBV7-2 to TRBJ2-3; D may be TRBD1 (6 bases). The ends were cut back, 3 bases at V and 6 bases at J, with 16 bases in the middle. Germline values: CDR1 SGHTA, CDR2 FQGNSA. The CDR3 loop spans 15 amino acids.

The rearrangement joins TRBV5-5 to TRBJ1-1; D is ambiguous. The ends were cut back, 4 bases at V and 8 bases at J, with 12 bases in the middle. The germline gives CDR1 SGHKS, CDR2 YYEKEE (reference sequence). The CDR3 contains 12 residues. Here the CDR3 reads CASSTTRQEAFF. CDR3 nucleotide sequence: TGTGCCAGCAGCACAACAAGACAAGAAGCTTTCTTT.

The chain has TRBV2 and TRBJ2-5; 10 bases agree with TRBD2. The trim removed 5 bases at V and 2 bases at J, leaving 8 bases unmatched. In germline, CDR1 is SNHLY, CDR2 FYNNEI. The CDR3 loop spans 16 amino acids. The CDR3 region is CASSRTEAGGQETQYF. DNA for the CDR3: TGTGCCAGCAGTCGAACGGAAGCGGGGGGGCAAGAGACCCAGTACTTC.

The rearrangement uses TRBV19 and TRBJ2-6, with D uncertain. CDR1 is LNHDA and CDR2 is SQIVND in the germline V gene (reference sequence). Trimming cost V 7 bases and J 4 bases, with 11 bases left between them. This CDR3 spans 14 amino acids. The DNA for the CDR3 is TGTGCCAGTATCGAGACATCAGGGGCCAACGTCCTGACTTTC. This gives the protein CASIETSGANVLTF.

CDR3 protein: CATSRDLAPRNTEAFF. CDR3 in DNA: TGTGCCACCAGCAGAGATCTCGCCCCCAGGAACACTGAAGCTTTCTTT. The chain has TRBV15 and TRBJ1-1; D remains ambiguous. Germline V gene sequence: CDR1 LNHNV, CDR2 YYDKDF (reference sequence). V gave up 0 bases and J gave up 1 base, with 12 bases separating them. The CDR3 spans 16 residues.

CDR3 protein: CASSIGTSGPSEQYF. CDR3 nucleotide sequence: TGTGCCAGTAGTATAGGGACTAGCGGGCCGTCTGAGCAGTACTTC. V and J are TRBV19 and TRBJ2-7, with TRBD2 matching over 11 bases. The CDR3 has 15 residues. CDR1 is LNHDA, CDR2 SQIVND, per germline (reference sequence). Losses at the gene ends were 1 base for V and 7 bases for J; bases not matched to a gene: 6.

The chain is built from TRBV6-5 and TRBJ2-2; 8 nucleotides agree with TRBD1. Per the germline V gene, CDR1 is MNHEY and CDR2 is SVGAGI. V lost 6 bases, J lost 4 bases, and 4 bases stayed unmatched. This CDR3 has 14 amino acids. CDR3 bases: TGTGCCAGCAGCCGGACAGGGAGCACCGGGGAGCTGTTTTTT. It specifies CASSRTGSTGELFF.

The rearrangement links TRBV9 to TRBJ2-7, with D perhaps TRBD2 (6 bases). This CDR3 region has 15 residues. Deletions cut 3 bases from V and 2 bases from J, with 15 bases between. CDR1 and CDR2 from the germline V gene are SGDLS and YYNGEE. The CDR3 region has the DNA TGTGCCAGCAGCGCCTTGGGGACTTCAACCTACGAGCAGTACTTC. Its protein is CASSALGTSTYEQYF.

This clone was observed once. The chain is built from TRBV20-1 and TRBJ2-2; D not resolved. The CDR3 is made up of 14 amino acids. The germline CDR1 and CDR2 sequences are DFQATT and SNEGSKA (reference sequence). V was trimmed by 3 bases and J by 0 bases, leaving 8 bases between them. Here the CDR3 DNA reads TGCAGTGCTAGTTTCCGGTCGAACACCGGGGAGCTGTTTTTT. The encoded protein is CSASFRSNTGELFF.

CDR3 coding DNA: TGTGCCAGCAGCTCCGGGTACAGGGGGGACGAGCAGTACTTC. Amino acids: CASSSGYRGDEQYF. The chain is built from TRBV5-4 and TRBJ2-7, with 8 bases matching TRBD1. The CDR3 has 14 residues. After removal of 3 bases from V and 5 bases from J, the junction contained 7 bases not matched to a gene. Germline assignment: CDR1 SGHNT and CDR2 YYREEE (reference sequence).

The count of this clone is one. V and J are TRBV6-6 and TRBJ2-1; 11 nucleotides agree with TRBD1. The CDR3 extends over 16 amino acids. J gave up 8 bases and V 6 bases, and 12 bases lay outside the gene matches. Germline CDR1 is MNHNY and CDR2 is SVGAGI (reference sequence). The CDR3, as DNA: TGTGCCAGCAGATCCGCGGACAGGGGGCAGATCTATGAGCAGTTCTTC. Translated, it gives CASRSADRGQIYEQFF.

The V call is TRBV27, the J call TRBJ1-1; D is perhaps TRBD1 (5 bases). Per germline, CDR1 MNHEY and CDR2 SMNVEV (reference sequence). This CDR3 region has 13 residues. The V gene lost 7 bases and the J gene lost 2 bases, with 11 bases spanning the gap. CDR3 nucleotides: TGTGCCAGCAACCGACAGCGCAACACTGAAGCTTTCTTT. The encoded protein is CASNRQRNTEAFF.